The 5 T cell receptor beta chains below all came from one sample that was sequenced in a study of shared T cell receptors in the human thymus. Repertoires were generated with immunoSEQ multiplex PCR, while TCRdb's copy carries only in-frame clones and drops some. This sample has over 650,000 clones, with 70% to 90% found just once. This sample also belongs to another study, concerning human thymus T cells.

Sequences were obtained from thymocytes. All receptors derive from a boy under three years old with a congenital heart defect.

This clone was seen only once. The chain employs TRBV28 and TRBJ2-7; 11 bases align to TRBD1. Germline V CDR1 and CDR2: MDHEN, SYDVKM. V lost 7 bases and J lost 5; bases outside the gene matches: 4. This CDR3 has 13 residues. The CDR3 sequence: CASILGQGDEQYF. Here the CDR3 DNA reads TGTGCCAGCATCCTGGGACAGGGGGACGAGCAGTACTTC.

The J gene is TRBJ2-1, the V gene TRBV27; 9 positions agree with TRBD1. After removal of 3 bases from V and 5 bases from J, the junction contained 11 bases not matched to a gene. There are 17 residues in the CDR3. Looked up from germline, CDR1 is MNHEY and CDR2 is SMNVEV (reference sequence). CDR3 sequence (DNA): TGTGCCAGCAGTTTTGTCATCCGGGACAGGGCGCACAATGAGCAGTTCTTC. It yields the protein CASSFVIRDRAHNEQFF.

The rearrangement links TRBV10-2 to TRBJ2-5; 8 bases match TRBD2. The V segment lost 3 bases and the J segment 5 bases; nucleotides outside the gene matches: 8. This CDR3 contains 15 residues. Germline CDR1 and CDR2: WSHSY and SAAADI. For the CDR3, the DNA is TGCGCCAGCAGTGAACCAGCGGGAGACGAGGAGACCCAGTACTTC. Protein product: CASSEPAGDEETQYF.

The V gene is TRBV7-6, the J gene TRBJ2-1; D is perhaps TRBD2 (6 bases). Germline V lookup: CDR1 SGHVS, CDR2 FNYEAQ. The V and J ends lost 7 bases and 5 bases respectively, with 21 bases between them. The CDR3 totals 16 residues. The CDR3 nucleotides read TGTGCCAGCACCCAAGGAAGGAGGGAGAGGGACAATGAGCAGTTCTTC. It yields the protein CASTQGRRERDNEQFF.

The chain has TRBV25-1 and TRBJ1-4; the D gene is possibly TRBD1 (5 bases). V lost 4 bases and J lost 8, with 20 bases in between. Germline assignment: CDR1 MGHDK and CDR2 SYGVNS. The CDR3 is 16 residues long. CDR3 sequence: CASSGSHRLGNEKLFF. In DNA form, the CDR3 reads TGTGCCAGCAGTGGATCCCACAGGTTGGGCAACGAAAAACTGTTTTTT.